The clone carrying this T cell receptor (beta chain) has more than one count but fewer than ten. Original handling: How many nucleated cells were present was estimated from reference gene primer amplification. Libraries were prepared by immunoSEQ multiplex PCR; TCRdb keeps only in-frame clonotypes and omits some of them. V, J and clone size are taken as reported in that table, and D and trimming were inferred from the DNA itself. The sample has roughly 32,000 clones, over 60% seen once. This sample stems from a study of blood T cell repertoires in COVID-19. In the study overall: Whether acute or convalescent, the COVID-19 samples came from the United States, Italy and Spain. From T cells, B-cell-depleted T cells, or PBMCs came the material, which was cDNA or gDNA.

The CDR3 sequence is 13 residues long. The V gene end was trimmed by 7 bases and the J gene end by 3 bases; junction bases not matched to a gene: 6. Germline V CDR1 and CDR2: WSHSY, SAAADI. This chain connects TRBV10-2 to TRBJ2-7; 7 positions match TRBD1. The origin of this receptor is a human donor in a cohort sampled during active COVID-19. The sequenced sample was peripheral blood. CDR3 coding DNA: TGCGCCAGCAAGTCGGGACAGAACTACGAGCAGTACTTC. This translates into CASKSGQNYEQYF.